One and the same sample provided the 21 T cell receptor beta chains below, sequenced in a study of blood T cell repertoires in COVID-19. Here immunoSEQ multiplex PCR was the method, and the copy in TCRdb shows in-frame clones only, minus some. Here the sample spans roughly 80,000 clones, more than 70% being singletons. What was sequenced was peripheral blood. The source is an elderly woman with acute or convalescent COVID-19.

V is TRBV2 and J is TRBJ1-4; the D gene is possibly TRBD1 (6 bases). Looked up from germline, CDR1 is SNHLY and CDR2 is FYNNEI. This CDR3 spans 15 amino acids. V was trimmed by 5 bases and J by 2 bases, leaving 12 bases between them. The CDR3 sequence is CASSLGQLTNEKLFF. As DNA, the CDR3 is TGTGCCAGCAGTTTAGGACAGCTCACTAATGAAAAACTGTTTTTT.

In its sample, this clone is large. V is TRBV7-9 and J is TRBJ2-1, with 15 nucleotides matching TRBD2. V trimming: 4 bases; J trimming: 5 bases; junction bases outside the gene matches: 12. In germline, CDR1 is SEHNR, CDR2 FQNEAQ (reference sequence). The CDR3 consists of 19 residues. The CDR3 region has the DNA TGTGCCAGCAGCTCCAGGACTAGCGGGAGGGCTTTAAGGCACAATGAGCAGTTCTTC. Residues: CASSSRTSGRALRHNEQFF.

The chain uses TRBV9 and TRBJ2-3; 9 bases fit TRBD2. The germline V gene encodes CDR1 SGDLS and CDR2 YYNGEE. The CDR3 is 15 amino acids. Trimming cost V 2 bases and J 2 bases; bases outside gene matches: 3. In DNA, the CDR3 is TGTGCCAGCAGCGTGGGACTAGCTACCACAGATACGCAGTATTTT. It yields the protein CASSVGLATTDTQYF.

CDR3 protein: CASNNSPLAGEREQFF. The CDR3 bases are TGTGCCAGCAACAACAGTCCTTTGGCGGGAGAACGGGAGCAGTTCTTC. The rearrangement joins TRBV3-1 (or the pseudogene TRBV3-2) to TRBJ2-1, with 7 nucleotides matching TRBD2. Germline V CDR1 and CDR2: LGHDT, YNNKEL (reference sequence). V lost 7 bases to trimming and J lost 10 bases; unmatched junction nucleotides: 19. CDR3 length equals 16 residues.

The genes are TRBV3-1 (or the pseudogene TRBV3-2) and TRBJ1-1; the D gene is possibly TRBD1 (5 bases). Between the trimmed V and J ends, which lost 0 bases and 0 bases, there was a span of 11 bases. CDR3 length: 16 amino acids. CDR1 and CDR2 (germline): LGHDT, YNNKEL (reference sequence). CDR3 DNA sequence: TGTGCCAGCAGCCAAGATCGATCCAGGGTGAACACTGAAGCTTTCTTT. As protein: CASSQDRSRVNTEAFF.

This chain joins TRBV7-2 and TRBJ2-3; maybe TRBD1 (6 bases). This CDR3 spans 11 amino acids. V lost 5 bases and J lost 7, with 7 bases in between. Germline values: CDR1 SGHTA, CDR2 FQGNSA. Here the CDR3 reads CASSQGYTQYF. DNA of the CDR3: TGTGCCAGCAGCCAGGGGTATACGCAGTATTTT.

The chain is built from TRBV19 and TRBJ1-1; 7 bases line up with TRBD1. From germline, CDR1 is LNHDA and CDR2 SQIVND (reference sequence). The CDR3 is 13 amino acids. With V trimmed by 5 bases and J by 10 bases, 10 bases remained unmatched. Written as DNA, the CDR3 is TGTGCCAGTAGTCCAAGACAGGGTGTAAGAGCTTTCTTT. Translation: CASSPRQGVRAFF.

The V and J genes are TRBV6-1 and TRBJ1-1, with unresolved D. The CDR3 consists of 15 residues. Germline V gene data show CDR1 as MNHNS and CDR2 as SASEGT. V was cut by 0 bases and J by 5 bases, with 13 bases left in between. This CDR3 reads CASSEAAPGDTEAFF. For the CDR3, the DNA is TGTGCCAGCAGTGAAGCGGCCCCCGGAGATACTGAAGCTTTCTTT.

CDR3 coding DNA: TGTGCCAGCAGTGTTGGACAGGGCAGCGTTCAGCCCCAGCATTTT. As protein: CASSVGQGSVQPQHF. This rearrangement joins TRBV2 to TRBJ1-5; 8 bases line up with TRBD1. The germline V gene encodes CDR1 SNHLY and CDR2 FYNNEI. Germline trimming cut 4 bases from V and 6 bases from J; bases unmatched to any gene: 8. This CDR3 is 15 amino acids long. The full variable domain, rest sourced from reference TRBV2 and TRBJ1-5, is EPEVTQTPSHQVTQMGQEVILRCVPISNHLYFYWYRQILGQKVEFLVSFYNNEISEKSEIFDDQFSVERPDGSNFTLKIRSTKLEDSAMYFCASSVGQGSVQPQHFGDGTRLSIL.

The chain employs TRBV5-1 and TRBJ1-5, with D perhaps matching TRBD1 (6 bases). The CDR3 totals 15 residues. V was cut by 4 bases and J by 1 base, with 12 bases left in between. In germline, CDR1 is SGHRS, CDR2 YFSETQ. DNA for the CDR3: TGCGCCAGCAGCCTTTCCGGGACAAGCAATCAGCCCCAGCATTTT. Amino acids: CASSLSGTSNQPQHF. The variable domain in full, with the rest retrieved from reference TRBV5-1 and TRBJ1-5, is KAGVTQTPRYLIKTRGQQVTLSCSPISGHRSVSWYQQTPGQGLQFLFEYFSETQRNKGNFPGRFSGRQFSNSRSEMNVSTLELGDSALYLCASSLSGTSNQPQHFGDGTRLSIL.

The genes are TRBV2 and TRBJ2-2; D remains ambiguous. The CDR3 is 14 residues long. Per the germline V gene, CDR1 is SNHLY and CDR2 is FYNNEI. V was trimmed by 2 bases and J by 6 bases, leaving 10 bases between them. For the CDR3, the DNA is TGTGCCAGCAGTGAACGACCCGCGGCCGGGGAGCTGTTTTTT. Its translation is CASSERPAAGELFF.

In DNA form, the CDR3 reads TGTGCCAGCAGCTTGCACAGCCAAGAGACCCAGTACTTC. This codes for CASSLHSQETQYF. The V and J genes are TRBV11-3 and TRBJ2-5, with D unresolved. Trimming pared 3 bases from V and 1 base from J, leaving 6 bases between. Germline CDR1 SGHNT, CDR2 YENEEA. The CDR3 has 13 amino acids.

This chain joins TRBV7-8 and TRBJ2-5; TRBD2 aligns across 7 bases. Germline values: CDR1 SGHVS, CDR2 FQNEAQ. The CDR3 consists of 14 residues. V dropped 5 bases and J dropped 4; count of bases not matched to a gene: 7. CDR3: CASSHGPGGETQYF. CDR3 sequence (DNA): TGTGCCAGCAGCCACGGGCCGGGGGGAGAGACCCAGTACTTC.

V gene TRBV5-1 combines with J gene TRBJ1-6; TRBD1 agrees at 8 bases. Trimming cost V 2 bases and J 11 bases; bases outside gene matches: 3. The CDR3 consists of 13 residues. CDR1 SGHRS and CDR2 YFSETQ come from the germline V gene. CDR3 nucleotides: TGCGCCAGCAGCTTAGACAGGGGCCCACCCCTCCACTTT. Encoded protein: CASSLDRGPPLHF.

The CDR3 nucleotides read TGCGCCAGCAGCTTGGGGACTTCTGGAAACACCATATATTTT. This codes for CASSLGTSGNTIYF. The V call is TRBV5-1, the J call TRBJ1-3; no reliable D call. Germline V gives CDR1 SGHRS, CDR2 YFSETQ. V was cut by 0 bases and J by 1 base, with 5 bases left in between. The CDR3 consists of 14 residues.

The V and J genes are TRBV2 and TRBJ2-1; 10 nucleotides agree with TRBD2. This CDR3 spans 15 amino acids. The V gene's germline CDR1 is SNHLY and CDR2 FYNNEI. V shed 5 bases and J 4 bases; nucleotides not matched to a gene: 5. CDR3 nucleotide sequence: TGTGCCAGCAGTACCAGCGGGAGGGTTTACAATGAGCAGTTCTTC. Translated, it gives CASSTSGRVYNEQFF.

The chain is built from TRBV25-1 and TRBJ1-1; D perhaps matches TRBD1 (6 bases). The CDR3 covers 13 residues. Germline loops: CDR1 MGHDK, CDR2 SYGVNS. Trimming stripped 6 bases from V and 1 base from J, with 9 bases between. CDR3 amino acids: CASRGAQNTEAFF. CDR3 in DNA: TGTGCCAGCAGGGGGGCACAGAACACTGAAGCTTTCTTT. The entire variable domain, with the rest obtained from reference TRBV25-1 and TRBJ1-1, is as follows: EADIYQTPRYLVIGTGKKITLECSQTMGHDKMYWYQQDPGMELHLIHYSYGVNSTEKGDLSSESTVSRIRTEHFPLTLESARPSHTSQYLCASRGAQNTEAFFGQGTRLTVV.

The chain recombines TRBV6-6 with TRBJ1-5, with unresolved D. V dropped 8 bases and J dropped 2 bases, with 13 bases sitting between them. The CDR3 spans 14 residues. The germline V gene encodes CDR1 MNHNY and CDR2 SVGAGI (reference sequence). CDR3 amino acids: CASADTGGNQPQHF. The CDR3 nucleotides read TGTGCCAGCGCCGACACCGGGGGCAATCAGCCCCAGCATTTT.

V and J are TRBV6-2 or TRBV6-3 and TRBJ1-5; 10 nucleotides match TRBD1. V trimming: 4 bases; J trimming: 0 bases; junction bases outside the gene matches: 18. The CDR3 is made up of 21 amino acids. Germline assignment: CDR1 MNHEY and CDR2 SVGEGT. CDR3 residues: CASSLALRTGGAMYSNQPQHF. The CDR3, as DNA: TGTGCCAGCAGTTTAGCCCTTCGGACAGGGGGTGCAATGTATAGCAATCAGCCCCAGCATTTT.

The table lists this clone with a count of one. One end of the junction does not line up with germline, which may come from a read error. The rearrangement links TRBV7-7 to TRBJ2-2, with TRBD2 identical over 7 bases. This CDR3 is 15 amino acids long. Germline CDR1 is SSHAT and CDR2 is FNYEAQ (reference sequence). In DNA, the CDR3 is TGTGCTAGCAGCTTAGAGGCTGGACTAGTCGGGGAGCTGTTTTTT. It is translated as CASSLEAGLVGELFF.

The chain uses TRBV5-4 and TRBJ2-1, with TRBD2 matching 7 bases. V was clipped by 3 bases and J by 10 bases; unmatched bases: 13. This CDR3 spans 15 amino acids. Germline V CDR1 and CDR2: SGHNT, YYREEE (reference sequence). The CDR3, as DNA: TGTGCCAGCAGCTGGGACTATGGGCGCAGTGGGGAGCAGTTCTTC. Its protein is CASSWDYGRSGEQFF.